This TCR beta chain comes out of a study of blood T cell repertoires in COVID-19. The germline V gene has CDR1 SGDLS and CDR2 YYNGEE. V was pared by 3 bases and J by 3 bases, with 11 bases of the junction left unmatched. There are 16 residues in the CDR3. A single count supports this clone. The authors' processing: It was from reference gene primer amplification that nucleated cell counts were estimated. Repertoires were generated with immunoSEQ multiplex PCR, while TCRdb's copy carries only in-frame clones and drops some. The V and J calls and clone size come from that table; D and trimming were worked out from the DNA. The sample contains almost 250,000 clones, around 89% of which appear only once. Residents of about two dozen US areas, aged roughly 18 to 90 years, made up the participants. Which cohort a participant joined came from the clinical history participants gave.

This sequence joins TRBV9 and TRBJ1-1; TRBD1 matches 7 bases. Material: PBMCs or T cells enriched from blood (not recorded which). The source is a young woman who had recovered from COVID-19. This chain's CDR3 is CASSALRQGWDTEAFF. In DNA, the CDR3 is TGTGCCAGCAGCGCCTTGAGACAGGGCTGGGACACTGAAGCTTTCTTT. The whole variable domain, filled in from reference TRBV9 and TRBJ1-1, reads DSGVTQTPKHLITATGQRVTLRCSPRSGDLSVYWYQQSLDQGLQFLIQYYNGEERAKGNILERFSAQQFPDLHSELNLSSLELGDSALYFCASSALRQGWDTEAFFGQGTRLTVV.